This T cell receptor (beta chain) stems from a study of T cell repertoires in cytomegalovirus infection. Study background: Use of recently identified HLA-C-restricted and well-studied HLA-B-restricted CMV epitopes was part of the study. Public TCR beta signatures marked donors with CMV infection and the matching HLA. Findings of the study overall: Ex vivo, HLA-C-restricted CMV-specific TCR beta clonotypes prevailed over the rest of the response.

Germline values: CDR1 MNHEY, CDR2 SVGEGT. The junction had 9 bases not matched to a gene; V was cut back by 7 bases and J by 3 bases. The CDR3 loop spans 16 amino acids. In TCRdb, the reads were re-called with MiXCR into one record per CDR3 protein. The sample yields more than 250,000 distinct CDR3 sequences, around 25% seen once. The table lists this clonotype with a few counts. Antigen specificity is unknown. The chain recombines TRBV6-2 or TRBV6-3 with TRBJ2-6, with 7 bases aligning to TRBD1. Sequenced here: cultured PBMCs, sampled from culture after CMV antigen stimulation. This clonotype was obtained from a human donor in good health (CMV status not recorded). Some clones in this sample may be carry-over from other donors' samples. The CDR3 nucleotides are TGTGCCAGCAAGAACAGGGGTACCAGTGGGGCCAACGTCCTGACTTTC. This encodes CASKNRGTSGANVLTF.